Each of the 7 T cell receptor beta chains below was sequenced from the same sample in a study of control samples from healthy donors and cancer patients. Profiling relied on immunoSEQ multiplex PCR, and the TCRdb table lists in-frame clones only, not all of them. Seen here are over 120,000 clones, over 90% observed once, and the top ten hold 13% to 15%. The sequencing sample was made of PBMCs. Receptors originate from a man aged 60-69 years with colorectal cancer.

This chain links TRBV28 with TRBJ1-2; 7 bases align to TRBD1. CDR3 length equals 12 residues. The trim removed 6 bases at V and 5 bases at J, leaving 3 bases unmatched. The germline V gene has CDR1 MDHEN and CDR2 SYDVKM. The DNA of the CDR3 is TGTGCCAGCAGGCAGGGGGGGTATGGCTACACCTTC. This codes for CASRQGGYGYTF.

V is TRBV5-4 and J is TRBJ2-5, with 7 bases aligning to TRBD1. V was clipped by 1 base and J by 3 bases; unmatched bases: 3. The germline CDR1 and CDR2 sequences are SGHNT and YYREEE (reference sequence). CDR3 size: 14 residues. For the CDR3, the DNA is TGTGCCAGCAGCTTGCCCGACAGGGAAGAGACCCAGTACTTC. Translated: CASSLPDREETQYF.

The chain combines TRBV6-1 with TRBJ2-2; D tentatively fits TRBD1 or TRBD2 (6 bases each). The V end lost 0 bases, the J end lost 6 bases, and 8 bases lay between the germline ends. The CDR3 totals 14 residues. Germline V gene lookup returns CDR1 MNHNS and CDR2 SASEGT. Written as DNA, the CDR3 is TGTGCCAGCAGTGAAGCCCGGGGGCCCGGGGAGCTGTTTTTT. It codes for CASSEARGPGELFF.

This chain links TRBV6-5 with TRBJ1-2; no clear D. The CDR3 has 14 amino acids. Per germline, CDR1 MNHEY and CDR2 SVGAGI. The germline V and J ends were trimmed by 5 bases and 4 bases, with 14 bases remaining between them. Here the CDR3 DNA reads TGTGCCAGCAGTAACGCGGGAGGGAGCTATGGCTACACCTTC. This codes for CASSNAGGSYGYTF.

V and J are TRBV20-1 and TRBJ1-2; 9 bases fit TRBD1. In germline, CDR1 is DFQATT, CDR2 SNEGSKA (reference sequence). The V segment lost 8 bases and the J segment 8 bases; nucleotides outside the gene matches: 6. CDR3 length equals 11 residues. This CDR3 reads CSPQGADGYTF. The CDR3 DNA reads TGCAGTCCACAGGGGGCGGACGGCTACACCTTC.

J is TRBJ2-5 and V is TRBV7-2; D is undetermined. The germline CDR1 and CDR2 sequences are SGHTA and FQGNSA. V lost 1 base and J lost 5, with 14 bases in between. The CDR3 is 15 amino acids. This CDR3 is CASSLGLGEWETQYF. The CDR3 DNA follows: TGTGCCAGCAGCTTAGGGCTAGGTGAATGGGAGACCCAGTACTTC.

J is TRBJ1-1 and V is TRBV19, with TRBD1 identical over 7 bases. The germline CDR1 and CDR2 sequences are LNHDA and SQIVND (reference sequence). The CDR3 runs 14 residues. V trimming: 4 bases; J trimming: 0 bases; junction bases outside the gene matches: 2. CDR3 residues: CASSTGTVNTEAFF. CDR3 nucleotide sequence: TGTGCCAGTAGTACCGGGACAGTGAACACTGAAGCTTTCTTT.